These 24 T cell receptor beta chains came from one sample sequenced in a study of spatial heterogeneity in lung cancer. The time point was: sample taken at primary tumor resection. Whole RNA, isolated from tumor, nontumor lung or frozen PBMC, was sequenced without prior sorting. Via MiXCR, TCRdb re-called the 5' RACE reads, giving one row per CDR3 protein. The table lists 9,000 to 13,000 distinct CDR3 sequences, roughly 6.2% of them singletons. The source was PBMCs, collected at surgery. The receptors stem from a male donor with early-stage non-small cell lung cancer.

This clonotype was recorded at least ten times. This beta chain came through as a stray read in a library set up for alpha chains, and its size says little. The CDR3 sequence is CASSRNRGEYQPQHF. The DNA for the CDR3 is TGTGCCAGCAGCCGAAACAGGGGGGAGTATCAGCCCCAGCATTTT. The gene calls are TRBV7-2 and TRBJ1-5, with 8 positions matching TRBD1. Germline CDR1 SGHTA, CDR2 FQGNSA. Unmatched junction bases numbered 8, after V lost 5 bases and J lost 5 bases. The CDR3 is made up of 15 amino acids.

A note on this clonotype: This beta chain lies outside the target of a library built for alpha chains; its clone size means little. The chain recombines TRBV12-5 with TRBJ2-5; 13 bases fit TRBD2. Germline V gene sequence: CDR1 LGHNT, CDR2 FRNRAP. After removal of 8 bases from V and 2 bases from J, the junction contained 8 bases not matched to a gene. The CDR3 has 16 residues. The DNA for the CDR3 is TGTGCTAGTCAACGAGGACTAGCGGGAGCTCAAGAGACCCAGTACTTC. Protein product: CASQRGLAGAQETQYF.

In its sample, this clonotype was seen a few times. The library was designed around alpha chains, so this beta chain is a stray read whose abundance carries little weight. The CDR3 bases are TGCGCCAGCAGCTTAGCAGGGAGTTCACCCCTCCACTTT. It translates to CASSLAGSSPLHF. The chain employs TRBV5-1 and TRBJ1-6; possible D gene TRBD1, 5 bases. From germline, CDR1 is SGHRS and CDR2 YFSETQ. The CDR3 is made up of 13 amino acids. V gave up 2 bases and J gave up 9 bases, with 9 bases separating them. The variable domain in full, completed from reference TRBV5-1 and TRBJ1-6, reads KAGVTQTPRYLIKTRGQQVTLSCSPISGHRSVSWYQQTPGQGLQFLFEYFSETQRNKGNFPGRFSGRQFSNSRSEMNVSTLELGDSALYLCASSLAGSSPLHFGNGTRLTVT.

About this clonotype itself: This beta chain appears as a stray read in a library generated for alpha chains; its size is not informative. The chain employs TRBV23-1 and TRBJ1-5, with D maybe TRBD1 (5 bases). TRBV23-1 is designated an ORF whose function remains uncertain. Trimming took 0 bases from V and 0 from J, leaving 18 bases between them. The CDR3 is made up of 19 amino acids. The CDR3 DNA is TGCGCCAGCAGTCAATCGAATCGGGGACCCCCTTGTAGCAATCAGCCCCAGCATTTT. It translates to CASSQSNRGPPCSNQPQHF.

This clonotype was found many times. This beta chain came through as a stray read in a library set up for alpha chains, and its size says little. The CDR3 DNA reads as TGCAGTGCTAGAGATCGCGTATCGGGCACAGATACGCAGTATTTT. Encoded protein: CSARDRVSGTDTQYF. The rearrangement links TRBV20-1 to TRBJ2-3; no firm D call. V was trimmed by 0 bases and J by 1 base, leaving 11 bases between them. This CDR3 region has 15 residues. The germline gives CDR1 DFQATT, CDR2 SNEGSKA (reference sequence).

Judged by abundance, this clonotype is medium-sized. A library made for alpha chains picked up this beta chain off target, so its size means little. The J gene is TRBJ2-3, the V gene TRBV10-3, with 10 bases fitting TRBD2. The CDR3 consists of 14 residues. Germline V CDR1 and CDR2: ENHRY, SYGVKD. The ends lost 3 bases at V and 4 bases at J; junction bases unmatched: 1. In DNA, the CDR3 is TGTGCCATCAGTGAAGCGGGAGGGCCAGATACGCAGTATTTT. Translated, it gives CAISEAGGPDTQYF.

By share of the sample, this clonotype is medium-sized. As an off-target read in a library built for alpha chains, this beta chain has a frequency of little significance. The chain employs TRBV5-6 and TRBJ2-7; D uncertain. Between the trimmed V and J ends, which lost 5 bases and 4 bases, there was a span of 7 bases. CDR3 length: 11 residues. Germline values: CDR1 SGHDT, CDR2 YYEEEE. The CDR3 coding sequence is TGTGCCAGCAGTTCCCTATACGAGCAGTACTTC. This gives the protein CASSSLYEQYF.

This clonotype was recorded many times. Because the library targeted alpha chains, this beta chain is an off-target read whose size means little. The chain combines TRBV5-1 with TRBJ2-7; D assignment may be TRBD1 or TRBD2 (5 bases each). CDR3 length: 14 residues. Germline V lookup: CDR1 SGHRS, CDR2 YFSETQ. V gave up 0 bases and J gave up 3 bases, with 10 bases separating them. The chain's CDR3 is CASSLDRDGYEQYF. CDR3 sequence (DNA): TGCGCCAGCAGCTTGGACCGGGACGGCTACGAGCAGTACTTC.

Ten or more counts support this clonotype. A library made for alpha chains picked up this beta chain off target, so its size means little. This sequence joins TRBV7-6 and TRBJ2-2; TRBD1 or TRBD2 may be the D gene (5 bases each). Trimming cost V 1 base and J 6 bases, with 21 bases left between them. The CDR3 extends over 18 amino acids. The germline gives CDR1 SGHVS, CDR2 FNYEAQ. This CDR3 reads CASSLEELTVVGAGELFF. The CDR3 DNA is TGTGCCAGCAGCTTAGAAGAACTGACGGTCGTGGGGGCCGGGGAGCTGTTTTTT.

In its sample, this clonotype was seen many times. With the library built for alpha chains, this beta chain is off target and its frequency is not meaningful. This chain connects TRBV29-1 to TRBJ2-6, with no clear D. Germline V lookup: CDR1 SQVTM, CDR2 ANQGSEA. The V and J ends lost 4 bases and 5 bases respectively, with 15 bases between them. This CDR3 comprises 15 residues. CDR3: CSVAESPGRANVLTF. The CDR3 region has the DNA TGCAGCGTTGCAGAATCTCCTGGCCGGGCCAACGTCCTGACTTTC.

Concerning this clonotype itself: A library prepared for alpha chains yielded this beta chain as an off-target read; its size is of little meaning. The CDR3 region has the DNA TGTGCCAGCAGCTTGGAAACCCCTCCGGATACGCAGTATTTT. This sequence encodes CASSLETPPDTQYF. The genes are TRBV5-4 and TRBJ2-3; D is unresolved. This CDR3 has 14 amino acids. The germline V gene has CDR1 SGHNT and CDR2 YYREEE (reference sequence). With 0 bases removed from V and 6 bases from J, the gap between germline ends came to 11 bases.

This clonotype was picked up many times. This beta chain slipped into a library made for alpha chains as a stray read, so its size is not meaningful. V gene TRBV2 combines with J gene TRBJ2-7, with D maybe TRBD2 (5 bases). This CDR3 spans 13 amino acids. Germline V lookup: CDR1 SNHLY, CDR2 FYNNEI. Deletions cut 7 bases from V and 0 bases from J, with 10 bases between. CDR3 sequence (DNA): TGTGCCAGCAAGGTCAGCGGCTCCTACGAGCAGTACTTC. This gives the protein CASKVSGSYEQYF.

This clonotype was recorded many times. Being off target in a library aimed at alpha chains, this beta chain has a size of little meaning. The chain links TRBV28 to TRBJ2-1; possibly TRBD2 for D (5 bases). The CDR3 length is 15 residues. Trimming pared 6 bases from V and 8 bases from J, leaving 20 bases between. In germline, CDR1 is MDHEN, CDR2 SYDVKM. In DNA, the CDR3 is TGTGCCAGCAGCACGCCTCAAGGGAGTCGGGATGAGCAGTTCTTC. Translating it yields CASSTPQGSRDEQFF. Drawing the rest from reference TRBV28 and TRBJ2-1, the complete variable domain is DVKVTQSSRYLVKRTGEKVFLECVQDMDHENMFWYRQDPGLGLRLIYFSYDVKMKEKGDIPEGYSVSREKKERFSLILESASTNQTSMYLCASSTPQGSRDEQFFGPGTRLTVL.

This clonotype counts as medium-sized. This beta chain is an off-target read within a library intended for alpha chains, so its frequency means little. J is TRBJ1-5 and V is TRBV5-1; unclear D gene. CDR3 size: 11 residues. The V end lost 6 bases, the J end lost 7 bases, and 8 bases lay between the germline ends. Germline V gene sequence: CDR1 SGHRS, CDR2 YFSETQ. The CDR3 nucleotides are TGCGCCAGCATTCGAGGGCAGCCCCAGCATTTT. This encodes CASIRGQPQHF.

This clonotype was picked up many times. This beta chain represents an off-target read in a library built for alpha chains; its size is of limited meaning. The chain employs TRBV7-2 and TRBJ1-1; 7 nucleotides line up with TRBD1. Trimming took 5 bases from V and 2 from J; bases not matched to a gene: 5. Germline V gives CDR1 SGHTA, CDR2 FQGNSA. This CDR3 has 14 amino acids. The CDR3 spells CASSPRTGNTEAFF. CDR3 bases: TGTGCCAGCAGCCCCAGGACAGGCAACACTGAAGCTTTCTTT.

This clonotype has a count of ten or more. This beta chain turned up in a library designed for alpha chains; as an off-target read, its abundance says little. The gene calls are TRBV5-6 and TRBJ2-7, with D hard to call. V was cut by 5 bases and J by 3 bases, with 9 bases left in between. Germline CDR1 is SGHDT and CDR2 is YYEEEE. This CDR3 is built from 12 residues. The CDR3 is CASSSISYEQYF. CDR3 in DNA: TGTGCCAGCAGTTCCATTAGCTACGAGCAGTACTTC. The whole variable domain, remainder taken from reference TRBV5-6 and TRBJ2-7, is DAGVTQSPTHLIKTRGQQVTLRCSPKSGHDTVSWYQQALGQGPQFIFQYYEEEERQRGNFPDRFSGHQFPNYSSELNVNALLLGDSALYLCASSSISYEQYFGPGTRLTVT.

This clonotype was picked up a small number of times. This beta chain slipped into a library made for alpha chains as a stray read, so its size is not meaningful. The chain uses TRBV6-5 and TRBJ1-2; D gene uncertain. V was cut by 2 bases and J by 3 bases, with 7 bases left in between. The CDR3 extends over 13 amino acids. Looked up from germline, CDR1 is MNHEY and CDR2 is SVGAGI. The CDR3 DNA is TGTGCCAGCAGTTACGAAGACTACTATGGCTACACCTTC. This sequence encodes CASSYEDYYGYTF.

This clonotype was picked up many times. This beta chain appears as a stray read in a library generated for alpha chains; its size is not informative. CDR3 sequence: CASSLTGQGNEQFF. DNA of the CDR3: TGTGCCAGCAGTTTGACGGGACAGGGCAATGAGCAGTTCTTC. The chain carries TRBV6-5 and TRBJ2-1; 9 bases fit TRBD1. Trimming took 4 bases from V and 6 from J; bases not matched to a gene: 4. Germline values: CDR1 MNHEY, CDR2 SVGAGI. There are 14 residues in the CDR3.

A remark on this clonotype: The library was built for alpha chains, so this beta chain is an off-target read and its size means little. The chain is built from TRBV6-5 and TRBJ1-3; the D gene is possibly TRBD1 (6 bases). Per germline, CDR1 MNHEY and CDR2 SVGAGI. V was shortened by 8 bases and J by 4 bases, with 15 bases between the two germline ends. CDR3 size: 14 residues. CDR3 DNA: TGTGCCAGCGCACCGGGACACTTCGGAAACACCATATATTTT. Residues: CASAPGHFGNTIYF.

This clonotype showed up many times. With the library built for alpha chains, this beta chain is off target and its frequency is not meaningful. The chain couples TRBV5-1 to TRBJ2-5, with TRBD1 identical over 10 bases. The V segment lost 3 bases and the J segment 2 bases; nucleotides outside the gene matches: 4. The germline V gene encodes CDR1 SGHRS and CDR2 YFSETQ. The length of the CDR3 is 15 residues. The CDR3, as DNA: TGCGCCAGCAGCTGGGGGACAGGGGCGCAAGAGACCCAGTACTTC. This translates into CASSWGTGAQETQYF. Full variable domain (rest looked up from reference TRBV5-1 and TRBJ2-5): KAGVTQTPRYLIKTRGQQVTLSCSPISGHRSVSWYQQTPGQGLQFLFEYFSETQRNKGNFPGRFSGRQFSNSRSEMNVSTLELGDSALYLCASSWGTGAQETQYFGPGTRLLVL.

This clonotype counts as medium-sized. Within a library made for alpha chains, this beta chain is off target, and its count is uninformative. The chain combines TRBV15 with TRBJ2-7; the match to TRBD1 covers 8 bases. The CDR3 loop spans 14 amino acids. V was clipped by 4 bases and J by 7 bases; unmatched bases: 9. The germline gives CDR1 LNHNV, CDR2 YYDKDF (reference sequence). CDR3: CATSIETGDREQYF. In DNA form, the CDR3 reads TGTGCCACCAGCATTGAGACAGGGGACAGGGAGCAGTACTTC.

A word on this clonotype: A library made for alpha chains picked up this beta chain off target, so its size means little. This chain uses TRBV4-1 with TRBJ2-7, with TRBD2 as a possible D gene (5 bases). Germline-derived CDR1 and CDR2 are MGHRA and YSYEKL. The CDR3 consists of 16 residues. Trimming left V 4 bases short and J 1 base short, with 17 bases between. CDR3 region: CASSPGPGSGSYEQYF. The CDR3 DNA reads TGCGCCAGCAGCCCCGGACCGGGTTCGGGGTCCTACGAGCAGTACTTC.

Concerning this clonotype itself: A library made for alpha chains picked up this beta chain off target, so its size means little. The V and J genes are TRBV20-1 and TRBJ2-5; D possibly matches TRBD1 or TRBD2 (6 bases each). V was shortened by 7 bases and J by 5 bases, with 14 bases between the two germline ends. Germline-derived CDR1 and CDR2 are DFQATT and SNEGSKA (reference sequence). This CDR3 has 12 amino acids. CDR3 amino acids: CSVHREAETQYF. In DNA, the CDR3 is TGCAGTGTCCACAGGGAGGCGGAGACCCAGTACTTC.

This clonotype has at least ten counts. This beta chain is a stray read from a library made for alpha chains; its abundance is not meaningful. The chain has TRBV2 and TRBJ2-2, with 8 bases aligning to TRBD1. This CDR3 has 16 amino acids. Germline CDR1 and CDR2: SNHLY and FYNNEI. J lost 3 bases, V lost 6 bases, and 9 bases had no gene match. The CDR3 here is CASSEAPTGDTGELFF. The CDR3 DNA follows: TGTGCCAGCAGCGAGGCCCCGACAGGGGACACCGGGGAGCTGTTTTTT.